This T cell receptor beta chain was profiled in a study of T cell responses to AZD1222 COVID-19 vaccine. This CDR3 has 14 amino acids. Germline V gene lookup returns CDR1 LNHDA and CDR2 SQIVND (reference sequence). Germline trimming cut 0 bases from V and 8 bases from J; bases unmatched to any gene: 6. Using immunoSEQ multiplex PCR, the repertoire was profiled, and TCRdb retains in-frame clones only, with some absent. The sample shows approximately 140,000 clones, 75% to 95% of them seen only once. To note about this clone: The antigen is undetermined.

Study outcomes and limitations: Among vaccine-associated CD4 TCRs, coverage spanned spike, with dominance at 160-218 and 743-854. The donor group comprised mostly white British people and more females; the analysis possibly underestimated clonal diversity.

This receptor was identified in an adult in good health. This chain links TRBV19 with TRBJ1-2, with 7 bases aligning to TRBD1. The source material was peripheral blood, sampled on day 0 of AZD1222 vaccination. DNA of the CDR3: TGTGCCAGTAGTATAGAGGGGACAGTGGGGGGCTACACCTTC. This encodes CASSIEGTVGGYTF.